This entry lists 21 T cell receptor beta chains sequenced from one sample in a study of T cell repertoires in cytomegalovirus infection. TCRdb independently ran MiXCR on the reads; one entry per CDR3 protein. This table holds roughly 760,000 distinct CDR3 sequences, 35% found once. The sample was PBMCs. These receptors originate from a human donor in good health (CMV status not recorded). Some clones in this sample may be carry-over from other donors' samples.

CDR3 sequence (DNA): TGTGCCAGCAGCTTAAATCTCCTCGCGGTTGGGCAGTTCTTC. It specifies CASSLNLLAVGQFF. V is TRBV11-2 and J is TRBJ2-1, with no clear D. The CDR3 spans 14 residues. With 2 bases removed from V and 12 bases from J, the gap between germline ends came to 17 bases. From germline, CDR1 is SGHAT and CDR2 FQNNGV.

V is TRBV10-3 and J is TRBJ2-2; weak D call: TRBD2 (5 bases). The V end was cut by 9 bases, the J end by 1 base, with 9 bases between. The germline CDR1 and CDR2 sequences are ENHRY and SYGVKD. This CDR3 region has 13 residues. CDR3: CAMNAGNTGELFF. The CDR3 region has the DNA TGTGCCATGAACGCGGGGAACACCGGGGAGCTGTTTTTT.

This clonotype has a count of ten or more. The chain combines TRBV28 with TRBJ2-7; no definite D call. Germline V gene data show CDR1 as MDHEN and CDR2 as SYDVKM. Trimming shortened V by 6 bases and J by 1 base, and 22 bases separated the two germline ends. The CDR3 sequence is 17 residues long. The CDR3 bases are TGTGCCAGCAGCCCCCTAACGGTAACACCATCATCCTACGAGCAGTACTTC. Translating gives CASSPLTVTPSSYEQYF.

The chain recombines TRBV19 with TRBJ2-1; no clear D. CDR1 and CDR2 (germline): LNHDA, SQIVND (reference sequence). The V gene lost 2 bases and the J gene lost 7 bases, with 15 bases spanning the gap. The CDR3 totals 15 residues. CDR3 nucleotide sequence: TGTGCCAGTAGTATAAATCTCATTTCGCCAAATGAGCAGTTCTTC. Protein sequence: CASSINLISPNEQFF.

On this clonotype itself: This may be a read error, as it is one base from a much larger clone. The chain uses TRBV7-2 and TRBJ2-3; 7 bases are a match to TRBD2. The V and J ends lost 5 bases and 4 bases, in that order; junction bases with no gene match: 6. The germline V gene has CDR1 SGHTA and CDR2 FQGNSA. The CDR3 spans 14 residues. The CDR3: CASSVDGLADTQYF. CDR3 bases: TGTGCCAGCAGCGTGGACGGACTAGCAGATACGCAGTATTTT.

The CDR3, as DNA: TGTGCCAGCAGTTTTACAGGGATTAGCAATCAGCCCCAGCATTTT. Translating gives CASSFTGISNQPQHF. The rearrangement links TRBV12-3 or TRBV12-4 to TRBJ1-5; weak D call: TRBD1 (6 bases). There are 15 residues in the CDR3. Between the trimmed V and J ends, which lost 3 bases and 0 bases, there was a span of 9 bases.

The chain joins TRBV29-1 to TRBJ1-5, with TRBD1 matching over 8 bases. Germline-derived CDR1 and CDR2 are SQVTM and ANQGSEA. The CDR3 sequence is 14 residues long. The V gene end was trimmed by 4 bases and the J gene end by 6 bases; junction bases not matched to a gene: 8. CDR3 protein: CSVVETGATQPQHF. Here the CDR3 DNA reads TGCAGCGTTGTCGAGACAGGGGCAACTCAGCCCCAGCATTTT.

This clonotype was seen a handful of times. The rearrangement links TRBV12-3 or TRBV12-4 to TRBJ1-1; D might be TRBD1 (6 bases). The CDR3 length is 14 residues. The germline V and J ends were trimmed by 3 bases and 5 bases, with 13 bases remaining between them. The CDR3 is CASSLGGARTEAFF. Written as DNA, the CDR3 is TGTGCCAGCAGTTTGGGGGGGGCGCGAACTGAAGCTTTCTTT.

The chain links TRBV29-1 to TRBJ1-1, with D uncertain. V was pared by 5 bases and J by 2 bases, with 18 bases between. CDR3 length: 15 residues. In germline, CDR1 is SQVTM, CDR2 ANQGSEA. As DNA, the CDR3 is TGCAGCGTTTACACTCCCCTTGGTCGCAACACTGAAGCTTTCTTT. Its protein product is CSVYTPLGRNTEAFF.

This clonotype has a count of ten or more. The rearrangement uses TRBV7-2 and TRBJ2-2; D is unresolved. Trimming removed 5 bases from V and 3 bases from J, with 10 bases in between. Looked up from germline, CDR1 is SGHTA and CDR2 is FQGNSA. The CDR3 contains 14 residues. The CDR3 loop is CASSPSRDTGELFF. In DNA, the CDR3 is TGTGCCAGCAGCCCATCACGAGACACCGGGGAGCTGTTTTTT.

CDR3 coding DNA: TGCAGTGCTAGTCGTTGGCAGGGGGTACTTAATGAGCAGTTCTTC. Translated: CSASRWQGVLNEQFF. The chain couples TRBV20-1 to TRBJ2-1; TRBD1 matches at 7 bases. Germline CDR1 is DFQATT and CDR2 is SNEGSKA (reference sequence). The CDR3 runs 15 residues. J lost 7 bases, V lost 3 bases, and 12 bases had no gene match.

This clonotype was seen a few times. The V call is TRBV19, the J call TRBJ2-1; 10 bases align to TRBD1. The germline V gene has CDR1 LNHDA and CDR2 SQIVND (reference sequence). The V gene end was trimmed by 3 bases and the J gene end by 6 bases; junction bases not matched to a gene: 5. This CDR3 is 15 amino acids long. CDR3 nucleotides: TGTGCCAGTAGTATCAGTTGGGACAGGGGCAATGAGCAGTTCTTC. It codes for CASSISWDRGNEQFF. The variable domain in full, with the rest retrieved from reference TRBV19 and TRBJ2-1, is DGGITQSPKYLFRKEGQNVTLSCEQNLNHDAMYWYRQDPGQGLRLIYYSQIVNDFQKGDIAEGYSVSREKKESFPLTVTSAQKNPTAFYLCASSISWDRGNEQFFGPGTRLTVL.

This sequence joins TRBV12-3 or TRBV12-4 and TRBJ2-1, with 11 bases fitting TRBD2. This CDR3 region has 18 residues. With 6 bases clipped from V and 4 bases from J, the junction kept 14 bases outside the gene matches. The CDR3 DNA sequence: TGTGCCAGCAGGCCCGGGACTAGCGGTTACACCCTTTACAATGAGCAGTTCTTC. This translates into CASRPGTSGYTLYNEQFF.

Regarding this clonotype: As the CDR3 is not closed by the conserved phenylalanine or tryptophan, this likely results from a read error. V and J are TRBV6-2 or TRBV6-3 and TRBJ1-2, with 7 bases identical to TRBD1. Per germline, CDR1 MNHEY and CDR2 SVGEGT. There are 15 residues in the CDR3. V lost 5 bases and J lost 6; bases outside the gene matches: 12. The DNA for the CDR3 is TGTGCCAGCAGTAAACTCGACAGGGTTTTGGATGGCTACACCTTA. Translated, it gives CASSKLDRVLDGYTL.

At least ten counts were recorded for this clonotype. The chain joins TRBV28 to TRBJ1-1; perhaps TRBD1 as D (6 bases). Trimming shortened V by 3 bases and J by 5 bases, and 10 bases separated the two germline ends. CDR3 length: 13 residues. The germline gives CDR1 MDHEN, CDR2 SYDVKM. CDR3: CASSFSTGTEAFF. For the CDR3, the DNA is TGTGCCAGCAGTTTCTCGACAGGTACTGAAGCTTTCTTT.

This sequence joins TRBV6-1 and TRBJ2-3; TRBD1 matches 9 bases. The germline gives CDR1 MNHNS, CDR2 SASEGT. V lost 5 bases and J lost 0; bases outside the gene matches: 9. This CDR3 spans 17 amino acids. CDR3 sequence: CASSRTGVAASTDTQYF. CDR3 bases: TGTGCCAGCAGTCGGACAGGGGTGGCGGCTAGCACAGATACGCAGTATTTT.

The chain carries TRBV7-2 and TRBJ2-1, with D unclear. The CDR3 totals 12 residues. CDR1 SGHTA and CDR2 FQGNSA come from the germline V gene. V was cut by 6 bases and J by 10 bases, with 13 bases left in between. The CDR3 loop is CASSSYLEEQFF. The CDR3 DNA reads as TGTGCCAGCAGTTCCTACCTCGAGGAGCAGTTCTTC.

The chain uses TRBV7-2 and TRBJ2-5, with D maybe TRBD1 (6 bases). Germline V lookup: CDR1 SGHTA, CDR2 FQGNSA. This CDR3 is built from 16 residues. Trimming removed 1 base from V and 2 bases from J, with 14 bases in between. DNA for the CDR3: TGTGCCAGCAGCTTAGTACAGGGCTGGGGACAAGAGACCCAGTACTTC. Protein product: CASSLVQGWGQETQYF. Together with reference TRBV7-2 and TRBJ2-5, the CDR3 gives the full variable domain: GAGVSQSPSNKVTEKGKDVELRCDPISGHTALYWYRQSLGQGLEFLIYFQGNSAPDKSGLPSDRFSAERTGGSVSTLTIQRTQQEDSAVYLCASSLVQGWGQETQYFGPGTRLLVL.

This clonotype was observed a few times. The CDR3 loop is CATSDAGSGELFF. The DNA for the CDR3 is TGTGCCACCAGTGACGCAGGCTCCGGGGAGCTGTTTTTT. The genes are TRBV24-1 and TRBJ2-2, with unresolved D. The CDR3 sequence is 13 residues long. With 4 bases removed from V and 6 bases from J, the gap between germline ends came to 8 bases. Germline assignment: CDR1 KGHDR and CDR2 SFDVKD.

The chain combines TRBV29-1 with TRBJ2-3; D not resolved. This CDR3 region has 12 residues. Germline CDR1 reads SQVTM; CDR2 reads ANQGSEA. Trimming took 6 bases from V and 4 from J, leaving 11 bases between them. As DNA, the CDR3 is TGCAGCGTCGCAGTACCTCCAGATACGCAGTATTTT. Translating it yields CSVAVPPDTQYF.

This clonotype was picked up one time. V usage is TRBV12-3 or TRBV12-4 and J usage is TRBJ1-2; TRBD1 matches at 10 bases. This CDR3 is 16 amino acids long. The junction had 7 bases not matched to a gene; V was cut back by 6 bases and J by 0 bases. The CDR3 loop reads CASSPDRGRANYGYTF. The CDR3 DNA reads TGTGCCAGCAGCCCCGACAGGGGGCGAGCTAACTATGGCTACACCTTC.